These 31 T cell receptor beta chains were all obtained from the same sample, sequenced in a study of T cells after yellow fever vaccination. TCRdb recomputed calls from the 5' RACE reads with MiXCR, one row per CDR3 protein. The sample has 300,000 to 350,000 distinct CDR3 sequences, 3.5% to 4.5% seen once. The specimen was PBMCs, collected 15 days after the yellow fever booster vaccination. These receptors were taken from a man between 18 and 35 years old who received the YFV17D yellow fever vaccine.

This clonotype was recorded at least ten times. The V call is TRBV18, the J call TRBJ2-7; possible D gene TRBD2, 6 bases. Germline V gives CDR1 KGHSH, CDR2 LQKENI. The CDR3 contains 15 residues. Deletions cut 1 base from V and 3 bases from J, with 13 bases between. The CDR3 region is CASSPQRGTYYEQYF. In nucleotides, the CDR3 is TGTGCCAGCTCACCACAACGGGGGACGTACTACGAGCAGTACTTC.

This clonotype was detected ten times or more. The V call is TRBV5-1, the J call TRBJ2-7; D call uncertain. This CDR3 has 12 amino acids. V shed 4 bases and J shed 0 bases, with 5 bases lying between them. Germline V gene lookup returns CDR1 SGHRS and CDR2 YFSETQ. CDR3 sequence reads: CASSASSYEQYF. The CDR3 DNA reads TGCGCCAGCAGCGCGAGCTCCTACGAGCAGTACTTC.

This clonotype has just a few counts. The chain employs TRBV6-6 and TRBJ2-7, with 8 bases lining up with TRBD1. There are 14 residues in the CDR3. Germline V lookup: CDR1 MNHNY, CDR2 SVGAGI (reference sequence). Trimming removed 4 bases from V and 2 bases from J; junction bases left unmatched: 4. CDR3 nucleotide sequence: TGTGCCAGCAGTTTCCGGGACAGGACCTACGAGCAGTACGTC. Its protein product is CASSFRDRTYEQYV.

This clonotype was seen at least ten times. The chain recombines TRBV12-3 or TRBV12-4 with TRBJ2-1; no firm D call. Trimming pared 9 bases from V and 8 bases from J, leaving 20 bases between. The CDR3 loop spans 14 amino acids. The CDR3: CASKPRPGPHEQFF. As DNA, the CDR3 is TGTGCCAGTAAACCCCGCCCCGGTCCACATGAGCAGTTCTTC.

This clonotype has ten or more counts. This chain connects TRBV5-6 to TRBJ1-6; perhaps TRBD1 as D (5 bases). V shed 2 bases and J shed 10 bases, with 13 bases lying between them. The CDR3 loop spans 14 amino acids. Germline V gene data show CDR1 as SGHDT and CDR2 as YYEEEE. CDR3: CASSFIGATSPLHF. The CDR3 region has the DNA TGTGCCAGCAGCTTTATAGGGGCCACCTCACCCCTCCACTTT.

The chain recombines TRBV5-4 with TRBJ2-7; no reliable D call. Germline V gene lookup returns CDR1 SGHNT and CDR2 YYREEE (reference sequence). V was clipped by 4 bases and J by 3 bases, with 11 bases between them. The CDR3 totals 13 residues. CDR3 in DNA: TGTGCCAGCAGCCCCGGCGGAGACTACGAGCAGTACGTC. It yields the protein CASSPGGDYEQYV.

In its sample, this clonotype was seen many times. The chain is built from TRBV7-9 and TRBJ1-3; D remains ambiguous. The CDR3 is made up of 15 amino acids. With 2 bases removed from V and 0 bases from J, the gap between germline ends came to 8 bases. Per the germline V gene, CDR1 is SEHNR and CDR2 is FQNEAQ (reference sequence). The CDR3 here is CASSLNLRSGNTIYF. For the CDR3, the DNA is TGTGCCAGCAGCTTAAACCTTCGCTCTGGAAACACCATATATTTT.

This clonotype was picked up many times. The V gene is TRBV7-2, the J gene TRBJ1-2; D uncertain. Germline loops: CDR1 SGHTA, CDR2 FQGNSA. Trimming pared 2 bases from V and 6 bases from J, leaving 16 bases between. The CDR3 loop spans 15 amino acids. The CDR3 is CASSLTPGHGNGYTF. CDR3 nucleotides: TGTGCCAGCAGCTTAACCCCGGGCCACGGGAATGGCTACACCTTC.

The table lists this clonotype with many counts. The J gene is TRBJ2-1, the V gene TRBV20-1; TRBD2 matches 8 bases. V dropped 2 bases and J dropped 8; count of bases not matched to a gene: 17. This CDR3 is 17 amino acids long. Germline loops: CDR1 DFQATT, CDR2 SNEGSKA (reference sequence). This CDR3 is CSARRPGGSRGWDEQFF. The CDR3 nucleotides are TGCAGTGCTAGAAGACCGGGGGGGTCGCGGGGCTGGGATGAGCAGTTCTTC.

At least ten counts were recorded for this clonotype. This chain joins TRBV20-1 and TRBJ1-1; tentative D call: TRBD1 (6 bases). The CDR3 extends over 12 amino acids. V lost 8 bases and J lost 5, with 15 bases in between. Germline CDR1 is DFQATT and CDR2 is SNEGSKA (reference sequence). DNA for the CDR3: TGCAGTTCCAGGGAGGGGGGGACTGAAGCTTTCTTT. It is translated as CSSREGGTEAFF.

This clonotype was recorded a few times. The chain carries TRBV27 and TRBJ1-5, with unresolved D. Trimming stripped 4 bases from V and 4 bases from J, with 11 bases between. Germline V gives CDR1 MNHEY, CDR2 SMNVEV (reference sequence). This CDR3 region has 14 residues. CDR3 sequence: CASSWRSSNQPQHF. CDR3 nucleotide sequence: TGTGCCAGCAGTTGGAGATCCTCAAATCAGCCCCAGCATTTT.

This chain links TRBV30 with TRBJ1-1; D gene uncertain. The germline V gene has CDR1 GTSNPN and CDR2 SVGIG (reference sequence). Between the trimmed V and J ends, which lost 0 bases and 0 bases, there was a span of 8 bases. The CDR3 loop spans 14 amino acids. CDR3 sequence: CAWSVLEMNTEAFF. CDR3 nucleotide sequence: TGTGCCTGGAGTGTACTGGAAATGAACACTGAAGCTTTCTTT.

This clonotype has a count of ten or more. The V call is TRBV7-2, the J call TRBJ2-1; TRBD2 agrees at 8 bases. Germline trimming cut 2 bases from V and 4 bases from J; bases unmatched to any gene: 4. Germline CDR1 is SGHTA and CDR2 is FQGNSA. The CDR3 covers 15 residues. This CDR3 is CASSLQAGEYNEQFF. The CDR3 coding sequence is TGTGCCAGCAGCTTACAAGCGGGGGAATACAATGAGCAGTTCTTC.

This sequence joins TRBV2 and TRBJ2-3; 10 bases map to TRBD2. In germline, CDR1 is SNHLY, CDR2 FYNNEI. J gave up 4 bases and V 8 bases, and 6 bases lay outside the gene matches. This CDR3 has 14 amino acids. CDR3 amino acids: CASLRTSGADTQYF. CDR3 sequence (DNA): TGTGCCAGCCTTAGGACTAGCGGTGCAGATACGCAGTATTTT.

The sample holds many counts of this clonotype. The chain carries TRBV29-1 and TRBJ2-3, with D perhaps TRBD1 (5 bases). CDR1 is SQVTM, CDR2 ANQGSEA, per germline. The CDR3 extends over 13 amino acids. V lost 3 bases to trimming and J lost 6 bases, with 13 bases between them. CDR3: CSVDRGKKDTQYF. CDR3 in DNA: TGCAGCGTTGATAGGGGTAAGAAGGATACGCAGTATTTT.

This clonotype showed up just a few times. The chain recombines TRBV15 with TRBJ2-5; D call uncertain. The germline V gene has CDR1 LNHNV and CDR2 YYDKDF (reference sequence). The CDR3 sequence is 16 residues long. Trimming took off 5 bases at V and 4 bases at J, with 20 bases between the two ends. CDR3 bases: TGTGCCACCAGCGTGCTTAGGGTGCCCTCTTCAGAGACCCAGTACTTC. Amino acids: CATSVLRVPSSETQYF.

DNA for the CDR3: TGTGCCAGCTCACCTTTTAGCCAAAACACCGGGGAGCTGTTTTTT. Amino acid sequence: CASSPFSQNTGELFF. The genes are TRBV18 and TRBJ2-2; no firm D call. CDR3 length equals 15 residues. V was pared by 3 bases and J by 2 bases, with 10 bases between. CDR1 and CDR2 (germline): KGHSH, LQKENI.

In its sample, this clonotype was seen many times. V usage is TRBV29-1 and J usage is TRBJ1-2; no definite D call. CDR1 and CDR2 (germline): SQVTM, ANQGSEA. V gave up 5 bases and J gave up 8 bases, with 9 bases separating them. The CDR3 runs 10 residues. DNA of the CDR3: TGCAGCGTTCCCGGCAACGGCTACACCTTC. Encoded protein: CSVPGNGYTF.

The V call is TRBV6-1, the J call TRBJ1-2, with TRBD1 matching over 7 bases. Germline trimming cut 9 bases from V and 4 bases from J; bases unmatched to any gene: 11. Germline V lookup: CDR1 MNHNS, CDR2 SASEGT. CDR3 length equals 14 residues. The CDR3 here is CARSTRQGSYGYTF. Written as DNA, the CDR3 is TGTGCCAGAAGCACACGACAGGGTAGCTATGGCTACACCTTC.

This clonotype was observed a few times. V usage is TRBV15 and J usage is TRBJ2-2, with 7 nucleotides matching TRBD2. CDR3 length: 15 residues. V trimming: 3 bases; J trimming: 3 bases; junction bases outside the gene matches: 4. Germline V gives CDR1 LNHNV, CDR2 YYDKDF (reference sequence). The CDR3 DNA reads TGTGCCACCAGCAGTGGTAGCGGGTACACCGGGGAGCTGTTTTTT. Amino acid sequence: CATSSGSGYTGELFF.

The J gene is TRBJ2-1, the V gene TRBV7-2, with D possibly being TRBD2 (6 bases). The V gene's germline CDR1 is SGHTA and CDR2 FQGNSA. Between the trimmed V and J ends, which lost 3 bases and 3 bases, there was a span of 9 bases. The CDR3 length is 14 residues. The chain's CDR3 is CASSFTRDYNEQFF. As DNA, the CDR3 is TGTGCCAGCAGCTTTACGCGGGACTACAATGAGCAGTTCTTC.

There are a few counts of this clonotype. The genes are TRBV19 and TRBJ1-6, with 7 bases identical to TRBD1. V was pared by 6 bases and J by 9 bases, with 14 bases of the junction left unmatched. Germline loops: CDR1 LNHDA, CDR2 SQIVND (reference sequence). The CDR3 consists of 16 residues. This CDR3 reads CASRISNRGWGSPLHF. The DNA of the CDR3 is TGTGCCAGTAGGATTTCGAACAGGGGTTGGGGTTCACCCCTCCACTTT. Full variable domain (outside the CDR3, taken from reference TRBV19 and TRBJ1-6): DGGITQSPKYLFRKEGQNVTLSCEQNLNHDAMYWYRQDPGQGLRLIYYSQIVNDFQKGDIAEGYSVSREKKESFPLTVTSAQKNPTAFYLCASRISNRGWGSPLHFGNGTRLTVT.

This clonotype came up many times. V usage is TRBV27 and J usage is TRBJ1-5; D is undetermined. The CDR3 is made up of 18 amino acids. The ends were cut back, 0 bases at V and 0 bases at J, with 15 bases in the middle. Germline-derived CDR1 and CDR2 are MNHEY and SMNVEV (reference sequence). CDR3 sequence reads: CASSLSPPGGYSNQPQHF. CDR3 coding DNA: TGTGCCAGCAGTTTATCTCCGCCGGGAGGATATAGCAATCAGCCCCAGCATTTT.

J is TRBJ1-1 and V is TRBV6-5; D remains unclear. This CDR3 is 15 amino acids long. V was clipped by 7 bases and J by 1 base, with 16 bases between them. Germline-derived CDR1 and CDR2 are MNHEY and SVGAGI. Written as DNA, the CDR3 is TGTGCCAGCATCCCGATTGGCGGTCAGAACACTGAAGCTTTCTTT. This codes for CASIPIGGQNTEAFF.

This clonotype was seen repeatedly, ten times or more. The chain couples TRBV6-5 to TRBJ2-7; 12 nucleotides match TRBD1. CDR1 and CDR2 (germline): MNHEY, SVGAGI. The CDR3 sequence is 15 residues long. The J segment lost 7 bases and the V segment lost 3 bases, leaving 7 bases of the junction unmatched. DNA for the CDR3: TGTGCCAGCAGTTATCCGGGACAGGGGGCTCGTGAGCAGTACTTC. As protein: CASSYPGQGAREQYF.

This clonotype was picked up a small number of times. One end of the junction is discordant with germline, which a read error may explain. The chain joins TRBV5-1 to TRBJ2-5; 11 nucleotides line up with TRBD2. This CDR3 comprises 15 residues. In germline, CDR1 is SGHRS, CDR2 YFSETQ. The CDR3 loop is CASDEGLADQETKYF. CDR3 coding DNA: TGCGCCAGCGACGAGGGACTAGCGGACCAAGAGACCAAGTACTTC. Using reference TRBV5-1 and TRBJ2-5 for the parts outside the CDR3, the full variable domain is KAGVTQTPRYLIKTRGQQVTLSCSPISGHRSVSWYQQTPGQGLQFLFEYFSETQRNKGNFPGRFSGRQFSNSRSEMNVSTLELGDSALYLCASDEGLADQETKYFGPGTRLLVL.

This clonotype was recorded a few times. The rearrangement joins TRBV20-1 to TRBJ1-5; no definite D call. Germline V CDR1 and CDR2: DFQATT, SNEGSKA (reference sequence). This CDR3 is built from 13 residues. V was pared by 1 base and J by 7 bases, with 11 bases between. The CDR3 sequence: CSARARELQPQHF. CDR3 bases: TGCAGTGCTAGAGCAAGGGAGCTGCAGCCCCAGCATTTT.

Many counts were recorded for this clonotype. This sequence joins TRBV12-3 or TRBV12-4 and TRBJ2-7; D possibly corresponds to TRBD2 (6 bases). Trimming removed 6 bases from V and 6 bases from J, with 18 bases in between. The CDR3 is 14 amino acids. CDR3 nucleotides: TGTGCCAGCAGCCTAGGGCGGGGTAGTGTCGAGCAGTACGTC. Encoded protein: CASSLGRGSVEQYV.

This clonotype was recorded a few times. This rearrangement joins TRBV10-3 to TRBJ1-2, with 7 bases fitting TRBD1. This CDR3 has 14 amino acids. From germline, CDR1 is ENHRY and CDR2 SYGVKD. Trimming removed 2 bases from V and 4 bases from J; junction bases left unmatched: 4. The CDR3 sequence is CAISEQGGSYGYTF. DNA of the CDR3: TGTGCCATCAGTGAGCAAGGGGGCAGCTATGGCTACACCTTC.

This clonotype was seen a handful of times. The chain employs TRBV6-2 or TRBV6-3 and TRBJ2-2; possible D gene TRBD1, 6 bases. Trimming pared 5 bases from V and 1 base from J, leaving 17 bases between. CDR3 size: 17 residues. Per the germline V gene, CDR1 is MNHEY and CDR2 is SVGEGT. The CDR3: CASSPPTGFRNTGELFF. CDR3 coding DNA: TGTGCCAGCAGTCCCCCTACAGGGTTTAGGAACACCGGGGAGCTGTTTTTT.

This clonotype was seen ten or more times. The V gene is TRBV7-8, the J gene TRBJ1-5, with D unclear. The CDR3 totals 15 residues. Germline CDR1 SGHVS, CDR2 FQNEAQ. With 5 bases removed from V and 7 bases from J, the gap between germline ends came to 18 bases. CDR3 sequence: CASSPRRVGEQPQHF. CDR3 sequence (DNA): TGTGCCAGCAGCCCGAGAAGGGTCGGGGAGCAGCCCCAGCATTTT.